Sequencing of this TCR beta chain was carried out in a study of blood T cell repertoires in COVID-19. Participants came from 20 to 25 US areas, aged about 18 to 89 years. Before they entered the study, exposed participants had met a COVID-19 case within 2 weeks. Using immunoSEQ multiplex PCR, the repertoire was profiled, and TCRdb retains in-frame clones only, with some absent. The top ten clones hold under 7% of a sample with roughly 230,000 clones, more than 75% of them seen once. This clonotype originated in a woman aged 45-65 years who had been exposed to COVID-19. The sample was PBMCs or T cells enriched from blood (not recorded which).

The chain's CDR3 is CASSQQDRGYTEAFF. For the CDR3, the DNA is TGTGCCAGCAGCCAGCAGGACAGGGGATACACTGAAGCTTTCTTT. The J gene is TRBJ1-1, the V gene TRBV3-1 (or the pseudogene TRBV3-2); 9 nucleotides align to TRBD1. The CDR3 covers 15 residues. CDR1 is LGHDT, CDR2 YNNKEL, per germline (reference sequence). With 3 bases clipped from V and 3 bases from J, the junction kept 5 bases outside the gene matches.